The 5 T cell receptor beta chains given below trace back to one sample, sequenced in a study of CD8+ T cells in alopecia areata. Following extraction, RNA underwent reverse transcription to cDNA, which served as the sequencing template. Profiling relied on immunoSEQ multiplex PCR, and the TCRdb table lists in-frame clones only, not all of them. The table includes about 5,900 clones, 50% to 75% detected once. Researchers took lesional scalp punch biopsies and peripheral blood from people who were alopecia areata patients. Specimen: skin. Receptors originate from a human donor with alopecia areata.

V and J are TRBV7-9 and TRBJ2-3, with TRBD2 matching over 8 bases. The CDR3 sequence is 14 residues long. V shed 3 bases and J 5 bases; nucleotides not matched to a gene: 4. Germline CDR1 SEHNR, CDR2 FQNEAQ (reference sequence). CDR3 region: CASSFRGGQDTQYF. Written as DNA, the CDR3 is TGTGCCAGCAGCTTTCGGGGGGGACAAGATACGCAGTATTTT.

The V call is TRBV5-1, the J call TRBJ1-1; D possibly corresponds to TRBD1 (5 bases). CDR1 and CDR2 from the germline V gene are SGHRS and YFSETQ. V was cut by 7 bases and J by 6 bases, with 7 bases left in between. CDR3 length: 10 amino acids. The CDR3: CASGAAEAFF. The CDR3 nucleotides are TGCGCCAGCGGGGCGGCTGAAGCTTTCTTT.

This chain joins TRBV6-6 and TRBJ1-2; D not resolved. The CDR3 extends over 12 amino acids. Trimming removed 6 bases at V and 3 bases at J, with 8 bases between. CDR1 and CDR2 from the germline V gene are MNHNY and SVGAGI (reference sequence). The CDR3 sequence: CASSPQDYGYTF. The CDR3 region has the DNA TGTGCCAGCAGCCCCCAAGACTATGGCTACACCTTC.

V gene TRBV29-1 combines with J gene TRBJ2-1; TRBD1 agrees at 8 bases. After removal of 6 bases from V and 0 bases from J, the junction contained 7 bases not matched to a gene. CDR1 and CDR2 (germline): SQVTM, ANQGSEA. The CDR3 is 15 amino acids. The CDR3, as DNA: TGCAGCGTGTATTCAGGGGGCTTCTCCTACAATGAGCAGTTCTTC. As protein: CSVYSGGFSYNEQFF.

This chain links TRBV2 with TRBJ2-4, with D maybe TRBD1 (6 bases). CDR1 is SNHLY and CDR2 is FYNNEI in the germline V gene. V gave up 6 bases and J gave up 6 bases, with 12 bases separating them. The CDR3 has 13 amino acids. The CDR3, as DNA: TGTGCCAGCAGCCTTACAGGGTCAAACATTCAGTACTTC. It specifies CASSLTGSNIQYF.